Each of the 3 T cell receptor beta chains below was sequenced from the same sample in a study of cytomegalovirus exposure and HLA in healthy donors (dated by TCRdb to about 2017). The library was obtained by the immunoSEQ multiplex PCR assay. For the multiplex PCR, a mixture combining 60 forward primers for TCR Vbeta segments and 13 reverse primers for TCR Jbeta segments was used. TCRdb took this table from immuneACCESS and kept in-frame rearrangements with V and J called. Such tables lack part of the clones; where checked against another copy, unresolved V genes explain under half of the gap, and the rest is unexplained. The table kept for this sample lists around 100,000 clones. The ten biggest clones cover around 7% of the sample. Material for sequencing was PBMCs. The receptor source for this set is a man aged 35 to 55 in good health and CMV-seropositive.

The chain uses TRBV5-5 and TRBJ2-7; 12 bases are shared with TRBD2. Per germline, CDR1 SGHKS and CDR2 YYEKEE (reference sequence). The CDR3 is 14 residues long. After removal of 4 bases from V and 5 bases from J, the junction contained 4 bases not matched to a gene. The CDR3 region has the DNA TGTGCCAGCAGCGAGGGACTAGCGGGTGACGAGCAGTACTTC. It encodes CASSEGLAGDEQYF.

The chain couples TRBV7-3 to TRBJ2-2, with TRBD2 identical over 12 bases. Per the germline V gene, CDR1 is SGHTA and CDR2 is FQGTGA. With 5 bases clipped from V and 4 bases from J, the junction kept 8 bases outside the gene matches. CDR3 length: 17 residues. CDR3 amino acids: CASSPRTSGTPTGELFF. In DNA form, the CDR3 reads TGTGCCAGCAGCCCACGGACTAGCGGGACACCCACCGGGGAGCTGTTTTTT.

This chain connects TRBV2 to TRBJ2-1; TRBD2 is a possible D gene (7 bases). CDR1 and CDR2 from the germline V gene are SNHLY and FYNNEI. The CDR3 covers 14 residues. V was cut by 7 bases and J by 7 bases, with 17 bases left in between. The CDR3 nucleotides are TGTGCCAGCACCCAGGAGGGAGGGGGGAATGAGCAGTTCTTC. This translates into CASTQEGGGNEQFF.